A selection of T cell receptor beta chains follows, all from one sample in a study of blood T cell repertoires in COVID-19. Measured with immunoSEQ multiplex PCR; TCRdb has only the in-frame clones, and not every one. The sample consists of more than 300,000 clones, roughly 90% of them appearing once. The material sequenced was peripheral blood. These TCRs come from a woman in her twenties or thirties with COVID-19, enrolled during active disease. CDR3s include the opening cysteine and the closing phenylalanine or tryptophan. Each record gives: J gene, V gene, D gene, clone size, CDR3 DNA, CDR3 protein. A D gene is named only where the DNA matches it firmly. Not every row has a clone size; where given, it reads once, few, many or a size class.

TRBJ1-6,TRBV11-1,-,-,TGTGCCAGCAGCTTAGCGCCAGGCTATAATTCACCCCTCCACTTT,CASSLAPGYNSPLHF
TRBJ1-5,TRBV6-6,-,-,TGTGCCAGCAGTTTCCCGACAGGTTATAGCAATCAGCCCCAGCATTTT,CASSFPTGYSNQPQHF
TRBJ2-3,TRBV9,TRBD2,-,TGTGCCAGCAGCGTTATAGCGGGGGGCCCGGCAGATACGCAGTATTTT,CASSVIAGGPADTQYF
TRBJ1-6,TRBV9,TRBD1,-,TGTGCCAGCAGCGTAGATGCAGGGGGAAATTCACCCCTCCACTTT,CASSVDAGGNSPLHF
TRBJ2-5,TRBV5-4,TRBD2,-,TGTGCCAGCAGCTTGGGACTAGCGGGCGCCAAAGAGACCCAGTACTTC,CASSLGLAGAKETQYF
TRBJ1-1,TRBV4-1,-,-,TGCGCCAGCAGCCAAGATCAGGGGAAGGCTTTCTTT,CASSQDQGKAFF
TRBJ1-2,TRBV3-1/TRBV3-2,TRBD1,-,TGTGCCAGCAGCCAAGGGACAGGGCAGGCTGGAGTCTATGGCTACACCTTC,CASSQGTGQAGVYGYTF
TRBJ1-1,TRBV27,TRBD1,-,TGTGCCAGTACACCGTACAGGGGGTCGTTCACTGAAGCTTTCTTT,CASTPYRGSFTEAFF
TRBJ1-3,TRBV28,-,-,TGTGCCAGCAGTTTATCCGGGCAGCGAGGGAACACCATATATTTT,CASSLSGQRGNTIYF
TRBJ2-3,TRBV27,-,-,TGTGCCAGCATCTCGAGGGTCACAGATACGCAGTATTTT,CASISRVTDTQYF
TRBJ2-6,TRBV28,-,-,TGTGCCACCCGTCCGTCCGGGGCCAACGTCCTGACTTTC,CATRPSGANVLTF
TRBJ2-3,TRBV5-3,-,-,TGTGCCAGAAGCTTGGCTCCGGATACGCAGTATTTT,CARSLAPDTQYF
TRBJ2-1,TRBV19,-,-,TGTGCCAGTAGCGAACTAGGTAGGGCTTCCAATGAGCAGTTCTTC,CASSELGRASNEQFF
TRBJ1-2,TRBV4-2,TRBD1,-,TGTGCCAGCAGCCACAGGGACAGTAACTATGGCTACACCTTC,CASSHRDSNYGYTF
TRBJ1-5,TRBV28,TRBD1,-,TGTGCCAGCAGTGGGACCGGGACAGGGGGCTTTCAGCCCCAGCATTTT,CASSGTGTGGFQPQHF
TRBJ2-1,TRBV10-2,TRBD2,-,TGCGCCAGCAGCCCTACTAGCGGTTTTTACAATGAGCAGTTCTTC,CASSPTSGFYNEQFF
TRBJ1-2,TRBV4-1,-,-,TGCGCCAGCAGCCAAGATCGCGGCGGGGGGTATGGCTACACCTTC,CASSQDRGGGYGYTF
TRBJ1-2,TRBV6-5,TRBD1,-,TGTGCCAGTACCTACAGGGGTGGCTACACCTTC,CASTYRGGYTF
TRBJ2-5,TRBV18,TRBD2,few,TGTGCCAGCTCACCATATTCGGCCCCCGCGGGGGAAGAGACCCAGTACTTC,CASSPYSAPAGEETQYF
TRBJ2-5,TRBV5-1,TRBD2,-,TGCGCCAGCAGCTTGGTGTTAGCGGGGGCCATGGGGGAAGAGACCCAGTACTTC,CASSLVLAGAMGEETQYF
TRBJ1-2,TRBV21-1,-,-,TGTGCCAGCAGCACCAGGGACAGGAGAAGCTACACCTTC,CASSTRDRRSYTF
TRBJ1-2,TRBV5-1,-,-,TGCGCCAGCAGCCGCGGATGGGCGGAGGCTAACTATGGCTACACCTTC,CASSRGWAEANYGYTF
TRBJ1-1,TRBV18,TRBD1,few,TGTGCCAGCTCACCACCGCGACAGGGGTCTCACACTGAAGCTTTCTTT,CASSPPRQGSHTEAFF
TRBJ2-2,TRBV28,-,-,TGTGCCAGCAGTCCCGGACAGAACACCGGGGAGCTGTTTTTT,CASSPGQNTGELFF
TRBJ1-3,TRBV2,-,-,TGTGCCAGCAGTGGACAGGTTCTCAATGGAAACACCATATATTTT,CASSGQVLNGNTIYF
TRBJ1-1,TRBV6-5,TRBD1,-,TGTGCCAGCGTGACTAGGGACAGGGGGAACACTGAAGCTTTCTTT,CASVTRDRGNTEAFF